These T cell receptor beta chains were read from a single sample in a study of shared clonotypes between healthy human individuals. Produced via immunoSEQ multiplex PCR; TCRdb's table is partial and in-frame only. The sample yields about 820,000 clones, over 90% seen once. The sample consisted of naive CD8+ T cells sorted from blood. These receptors originate from a man aged 25-45 years in good health. CDR3s include the opening cysteine and the closing phenylalanine or tryptophan. D genes are given only for firm matches. The size field is filled for only some rows; it gives once, few, many or a size class.

D: .; size: .; length: 13; J: TRBJ2-7; V: TRBV19; DNA: TGTGCCAGTAGTATATACTACCCCTACGAGCAGTACTTC; CDR3: CASSIYYPYEQYF
D: .; size: .; length: 15; J: TRBJ2-2; V: TRBV11-2; DNA: TGTGCCAGCCTTTTTTCTGCCAACCCGGACCGGGAGCTGTTTTTT; CDR3: CASLFSANPDRELFF
D: .; size: .; length: 14; J: TRBJ2-3; V: TRBV9; DNA: TGTGCCAGCAGCCCCGGCACAGGATTAGATACGCAGTATTTT; CDR3: CASSPGTGLDTQYF
D: TRBD1; size: .; length: 14; J: TRBJ1-1; V: TRBV2; DNA: TGTGCCAGCAGGCAGACAGGGGTGTTCCCTGAAGCTTTCTTT; CDR3: CASRQTGVFPEAFF
D: .; size: .; length: 14; J: TRBJ2-3; V: TRBV18; DNA: TGTGCCAGCTCACCAGGGGTCGGCACAGATACGCAGTATTTT; CDR3: CASSPGVGTDTQYF
D: .; size: few; length: 12; J: TRBJ2-7; V: TRBV6-5; DNA: TGTGCCAGCAGTCGGGACCTCCTCAAGCAGTACTTC; CDR3: CASSRDLLKQYF
D: TRBD2; size: .; length: 14; J: TRBJ2-1; V: TRBV19; DNA: TGTGCCAGTAACCTCAATTTGGGGGGGGATGAGCAGTTCTTC; CDR3: CASNLNLGGDEQFF
D: .; size: .; length: 15; J: TRBJ2-1; V: TRBV5-4; DNA: TGTGCCAGCAGCTTGGGTTGGGCAGGAGGTAATGAGCAGTTCTTC; CDR3: CASSLGWAGGNEQFF
D: TRBD2; size: .; length: 15; J: TRBJ2-1; V: TRBV5-1; DNA: TGCGCCAGCAGCTTGGCCGGGGGGGCCTACAATGAGCAGTTCTTC; CDR3: CASSLAGGAYNEQFF
D: .; size: .; length: 14; J: TRBJ1-5; V: TRBV4-1; DNA: TGCGCCAGCAGCCAAGAGGGGAGTTATCAGCCCCAGCATTTT; CDR3: CASSQEGSYQPQHF
D: TRBD2; size: .; length: 17; J: TRBJ2-1; V: TRBV9; DNA: TGTGCCAGCAGCGTAGCGGTCGGGAGGGGCTCCTACAATGAGCAGTTCTTC; CDR3: CASSVAVGRGSYNEQFF
D: TRBD1; size: .; length: 14; J: TRBJ1-5; V: TRBV6-6; DNA: TGTGCCAGCAGTTACGTGCAGGGGGGACAGCCCCAGCATTTT; CDR3: CASSYVQGGQPQHF
D: TRBD1; size: .; length: 15; J: TRBJ2-5; V: TRBV7-8; DNA: TGTGCCAGCAGCCTCGAGGACAGGGACCAAGAGACCCAGTACTTC; CDR3: CASSLEDRDQETQYF
D: .; size: few; length: 17; J: TRBJ1-5; V: TRBV21-1; DNA: TGTGCCAGCAGCAAAGAGAAGCGGGCAAAGGGCAATCAGCCCCAGCATTTT; CDR3: CASSKEKRAKGNQPQHF
D: TRBD2; size: .; length: 18; J: TRBJ2-5; V: TRBV18; DNA: TGTGCCAGCTCGGATTCCAGGACAAGAGGGACTAGTAGAGAGACCCAGTACTTC; CDR3: CASSDSRTRGTSRETQYF
D: .; size: once; length: 15; J: TRBJ2-3; V: TRBV6-6; DNA: TGTGCCAGCAGTCTCCGGCGTGGGGGCACAGATACGCAGTATTTT; CDR3: CASSLRRGGTDTQYF
D: TRBD2; size: .; length: 16; J: TRBJ2-3; V: TRBV27; DNA: TGTGCCAGCAGTTATAGGACTAGCGCAGGCACAGATACGCAGTATTTT; CDR3: CASSYRTSAGTDTQYF
D: .; size: .; length: 13; J: TRBJ2-1; V: TRBV7-2; DNA: TGTGCCAGCAGTTTTACCTCCTACAATGAGCAGTTCTTC; CDR3: CASSFTSYNEQFF
D: TRBD2; size: .; length: 17; J: TRBJ2-1; V: TRBV7-8; DNA: TGTGCCAGCGGGTTGCCAGTACTAGCGGGAGAGCCCAATGAGCAGTTCTTC; CDR3: CASGLPVLAGEPNEQFF
D: TRBD2; size: .; length: 15; J: TRBJ2-1; V: TRBV19; DNA: TGTGCCAGTAGTATCAGCAGCGGGAGTCACAATGAGCAGTTCTTC; CDR3: CASSISSGSHNEQFF
D: TRBD1; size: .; length: 13; J: TRBJ2-7; V: TRBV5-1; DNA: TGCGCCAGCAGCTTGAGGGACAGCTACGAGCAGTACTTC; CDR3: CASSLRDSYEQYF
D: .; size: .; length: 13; J: TRBJ2-7; V: TRBV23-1; DNA: TGCGCCAGCAGTCAATTTGTCTGGTGCGAGCAGTACTTC; CDR3: CASSQFVWCEQYF
D: TRBD2; size: .; length: 16; J: TRBJ2-7; V: TRBV15; DNA: TGTGCCACCAGCGTGACTAGCGGGAGTAGCTCCTACGAGCAGTACTTC; CDR3: CATSVTSGSSSYEQYF
D: .; size: .; length: 16; J: TRBJ2-5; V: TRBV5-4; DNA: TGTGCCAGCAGCGGAGGGCAGGGGTCAGCGCAAGAGACCCAGTACTTC; CDR3: CASSGGQGSAQETQYF
D: .; size: once; length: 12; J: TRBJ1-4; V: TRBV5-6; DNA: TGTGCCAGCAGCCTGCTGGAGGAAAAACTGTTTTTT; CDR3: CASSLLEEKLFF
D: TRBD1; size: .; length: 17; J: TRBJ2-6; V: TRBV7-6; DNA: TGTGCCAGCAGCTGGACAGGGGGCGGGTCTGGGGCCAACGTCCTGACTTTC; CDR3: CASSWTGGGSGANVLTF
D: TRBD1; size: .; length: 13; J: TRBJ1-2; V: TRBV7-9; DNA: TGTGCCAGCAGCTCCGACCCATTCGACAGGGTGATCTTC; CDR3: CASSSDPFDRVIF
D: .; size: .; length: 14; J: TRBJ1-5; V: TRBV6-1; DNA: TGTGCCGCCTTCAGAGGGATTGAGAGTCAGCCCCAGCATTTT; CDR3: CAAFRGIESQPQHF
D: .; size: .; length: 15; J: TRBJ2-2; V: TRBV10-3; DNA: TGTGCCATCAGTGACGGAGGGGGGGACACCGGGGAGCTGTTTTTT; CDR3: CAISDGGGDTGELFF
D: .; size: .; length: 14; J: TRBJ2-7; V: TRBV6-1; DNA: TGTGCCACCGAGGACATCTCGAAAACCTACGAGCAGTACTTC; CDR3: CATEDISKTYEQYF
D: TRBD2; size: .; length: 18; J: TRBJ2-1; V: TRBV14; DNA: TGTGCCAGCAGCCAAGACACTTTAGGCGGCGGGACTACTGGTGAGCAGTTCTTC; CDR3: CASSQDTLGGGTTGEQFF
D: .; size: few; length: 16; J: TRBJ1-1; V: TRBV4-2; DNA: TGTGCCAGCTCCTACTCCCCCGGGGGGCTGGGCACTGAAGCTTTCTTT; CDR3: CASSYSPGGLGTEAFF
D: TRBD1; size: .; length: 17; J: TRBJ2-7; V: TRBV7-8; DNA: TGTGCCAGCAGCTTAAATCGCGCGACAGGGGAAAGGAACGAGCAGTACTTC; CDR3: CASSLNRATGERNEQYF
D: .; size: few; length: 15; J: TRBJ2-7; V: TRBV28; DNA: TGTGCCAGCAGTTTTAGTCCCAGGGCGCCCTACGAGCAGTACTTC; CDR3: CASSFSPRAPYEQYF
D: TRBD1; size: once; length: 14; J: TRBJ1-2; V: TRBV28; DNA: TGTGCCAGCAGGACCCAGGGGGCGAGCTATGGCTACACCTTC; CDR3: CASRTQGASYGYTF